These 15 T cell receptor beta chains were all obtained from the same sample, sequenced in a study of cytomegalovirus exposure and HLA in healthy donors. Amplification used 60 Vbeta primers and 13 Jbeta primers. Sequencing used immunoSEQ multiplex PCR; TCRdb keeps in-frame clones, though not all of them. The table shows 200,000 to 250,000 clones, with around 80% occurring only once. The sequenced sample was PBMCs. All receptors derive from a man between 18 and 35 years old in good health and CMV-seronegative.

CDR3 loop: CASRQGGSTNTGELFF. CDR3 nucleotides: TGCGCCAGCAGGCAGGGGGGATCAACGAACACCGGGGAGCTGTTTTTT. This chain joins TRBV5-1 and TRBJ2-2; D possibly corresponds to TRBD1 (7 bases). The germline CDR1 and CDR2 sequences are SGHRS and YFSETQ. CDR3 size: 16 residues. V shed 5 bases and J shed 0 bases, with 14 bases lying between them.

A note on this clone: At one end the junction does not follow the germline gene, possibly because of a read error. The gene calls are TRBV7-7 and TRBJ2-5, with D perhaps matching TRBD2 (6 bases). CDR3 size: 13 residues. CDR1 is SSHAT, CDR2 FNYEAQ, per germline (reference sequence). The CDR3 nucleotides read TGTGCTAGCAGCGTCGGGACTCAAGAGACCCAGTACTTC. It translates to CASSVGTQETQYF.

The rearrangement uses TRBV30 and TRBJ2-5; TRBD2 matches at 8 bases. The CDR3 loop spans 12 amino acids. The junction had 0 bases not matched to a gene; V was cut back by 4 bases and J by 2 bases. Germline CDR1 and CDR2: GTSNPN and SVGIG (reference sequence). Here the CDR3 DNA reads TGTGCCTGGAAGCGGGGGCAAGAGACCCAGTACTTC. Protein product: CAWKRGQETQYF.

This clone was counted a few times. The V and J genes are TRBV10-1 and TRBJ2-7; maybe TRBD1 (5 bases). Trimming took 3 bases from V and 3 from J, leaving 9 bases between them. CDR1 is WNHNN, CDR2 SYGVQD, per germline (reference sequence). The CDR3 loop spans 13 amino acids. CDR3 sequence: CASSDAGFYEQYF. In DNA form, the CDR3 reads TGCGCCAGCAGTGACGCAGGGTTCTACGAGCAGTACTTC.

The rearrangement joins TRBV5-4 to TRBJ1-5, with TRBD1 as a possible D gene (6 bases). The CDR3 loop spans 15 amino acids. CDR1 and CDR2 from the germline V gene are SGHNT and YYREEE (reference sequence). The V end was cut by 4 bases, the J end by 0 bases, with 11 bases between. The chain's CDR3 is CASSQEQGSNQPQHF. The DNA of the CDR3 is TGTGCCAGCAGCCAAGAACAGGGTAGCAATCAGCCCCAGCATTTT.

V and J are TRBV2 and TRBJ2-4; D is possibly TRBD2 (5 bases). The germline V gene has CDR1 SNHLY and CDR2 FYNNEI. V lost 5 bases and J lost 3, with 11 bases in between. This CDR3 spans 14 amino acids. The CDR3 region is CASSWEAVKNIQYF. Written as DNA, the CDR3 is TGTGCCAGCAGTTGGGAAGCGGTCAAAAACATTCAGTACTTC. The variable domain in full, with the rest retrieved from reference TRBV2 and TRBJ2-4, is EPEVTQTPSHQVTQMGQEVILRCVPISNHLYFYWYRQILGQKVEFLVSFYNNEISEKSEIFDDQFSVERPDGSNFTLKIRSTKLEDSAMYFCASSWEAVKNIQYFGAGTRLSVL.

The chain uses TRBV4-1 and TRBJ1-1; D gene uncertain. The CDR3 totals 14 residues. The V gene lost 1 base and the J gene lost 4 bases, with 10 bases spanning the gap. Germline values: CDR1 MGHRA, CDR2 YSYEKL. The CDR3 sequence is CASSQALRGTEAFF. In DNA, the CDR3 is TGCGCCAGCAGCCAAGCTCTCCGGGGCACTGAAGCTTTCTTT.

The chain couples TRBV18 to TRBJ1-2; TRBD1 matches 7 bases. With V trimmed by 0 bases and J by 6 bases, 4 bases remained unmatched. The CDR3 is 14 residues long. Germline lookup yields CDR1 KGHSH and CDR2 LQKENI. The CDR3 coding sequence is TGTGCCAGCTCACCACCGGGGGACAGAAATGGCTACACCTTC. Translation: CASSPPGDRNGYTF.

This rearrangement joins TRBV6-5 to TRBJ1-1; TRBD1 is a possible D gene (5 bases). Trimming cost V 4 bases and J 6 bases, with 9 bases left between them. The germline V gene encodes CDR1 MNHEY and CDR2 SVGAGI. This CDR3 comprises 12 residues. The CDR3 sequence: CASSSWGAEAFF. DNA for the CDR3: TGTGCCAGCAGTTCCTGGGGGGCTGAAGCTTTCTTT.

This chain connects TRBV2 to TRBJ2-5, with 10 positions matching TRBD2. This CDR3 spans 16 amino acids. Per the germline V gene, CDR1 is SNHLY and CDR2 is FYNNEI. The ends lost 2 bases at V and 5 bases at J; junction bases unmatched: 8. CDR3 DNA sequence: TGTGCCAGCAGTGAAAACAGCGGGAGGGCCGGGGAGACCCAGTACTTC. Amino acid sequence: CASSENSGRAGETQYF.

The chain uses TRBV6-1 and TRBJ2-7, with 8 bases identical to TRBD1. V lost 4 bases, J lost 4 bases, and 9 bases stayed unmatched. CDR1 is MNHNS, CDR2 SASEGT, per germline. This CDR3 is 15 amino acids long. In DNA, the CDR3 is TGTGCCAGCAGTGCGAACAGGGGGACCCTGTACGAGCAGTACTTC. Translating gives CASSANRGTLYEQYF.

The J gene is TRBJ1-5, the V gene TRBV27; no definite D call. CDR1 is MNHEY, CDR2 SMNVEV, per germline (reference sequence). V lost 5 bases and J lost 0, with 5 bases in between. The CDR3 is made up of 13 amino acids. CDR3 coding DNA: TGTGCCAGCAGTCCCTATAGCAATCAGCCCCAGCATTTT. This codes for CASSPYSNQPQHF.

V gene TRBV28 combines with J gene TRBJ1-5; TRBD1 matches at 8 bases. The CDR3 extends over 13 amino acids. J gave up 6 bases and V 8 bases, and 6 bases lay outside the gene matches. CDR1 MDHEN and CDR2 SYDVKM come from the germline V gene. CDR3 loop: CASDTGGGQPQHF. The CDR3 bases are TGTGCCAGCGACACAGGGGGTGGTCAGCCCCAGCATTTT.

The rearrangement links TRBV12-2 to TRBJ1-5. TRBV12-2 is a documented pseudogene. This CDR3 is built from 16 residues. CDR3 in DNA: TGTGCAAGTCGCTTAGGGAGGAGGGTGGAAAATCAGCCCCAGCATTTT. Translation gives CASRLGRRVENQPQHF.

The V and J genes are TRBV5-6 and TRBJ1-2; 7 bases agree with TRBD1. The trim removed 5 bases at V and 8 bases at J, leaving 9 bases unmatched. In germline, CDR1 is SGHDT, CDR2 YYEEEE. The CDR3 length is 13 residues. CDR3 DNA: TGTGCCAGCAGTTCTGACAGGGTCCGAGGCTACACCTTC. Its protein is CASSSDRVRGYTF.